This record looks at one TCR beta chain sequence and its context. The record originates from a study of beta chain features in type 1 diabetes. The germline gives CDR1 SGHDN, CDR2 FVKESK. This CDR3 comprises 13 residues. V was clipped by 0 bases and J by 11 bases, with 11 bases between them. The isolated RNA, all of it, was reverse transcribed, so expressed TCRB transcripts were what got sequenced. Sequenced by immunoSEQ multiplex PCR; TCRdb stores in-frame clones only, minus some. The repertoire has 390,000 or so clones, 14% of them found once; the top ten carry roughly 0.033%. The sample consisted of naive CD4+ T cells from blood. This chain connects TRBV14 to TRBJ2-1; tentatively, D is TRBD2 (6 bases). The source of this sequence is a man aged 25-40 years in good health. CDR3 nucleotides: TGTGCCAGCAGCCAAGATCTCGGGAGTCAGCAGTTCTTC. Residues: CASSQDLGSQQFF.